The 8 T cell receptor beta chains below come from one sample, sequenced in a study of blood T cell repertoires in COVID-19. Some clones are missing from TCRdb's copy, which holds only in-frame ones; the method was immunoSEQ multiplex PCR. Of about 100,000 clones listed, around four fifths were seen once; the top ten hold 9% to 14%. Material for sequencing was peripheral blood. The receptors here all came from a woman in her sixties or seventies with acute or convalescent COVID-19.

The chain joins TRBV19 to TRBJ2-1, with 8 nucleotides matching TRBD2. Trimming removed 3 bases from V and 3 bases from J; junction bases left unmatched: 4. Germline values: CDR1 LNHDA, CDR2 SQIVND (reference sequence). This CDR3 is 15 amino acids long. The CDR3 DNA is TGTGCCAGTAGTATGGGACGGGGGGGCTACAATGAGCAGTTCTTC. Amino acid sequence: CASSMGRGGYNEQFF. The full variable domain, rest sourced from reference TRBV19 and TRBJ2-1, is DGGITQSPKYLFRKEGQNVTLSCEQNLNHDAMYWYRQDPGQGLRLIYYSQIVNDFQKGDIAEGYSVSREKKESFPLTVTSAQKNPTAFYLCASSMGRGGYNEQFFGPGTRLTVL.

The rearrangement joins TRBV5-1 to TRBJ1-1; D call uncertain. Trimming took 4 bases from V and 4 from J, leaving 11 bases between them. CDR1 and CDR2 from the germline V gene are SGHRS and YFSETQ. The CDR3 sequence is 13 residues long. CDR3 nucleotides: TGCGCCAGCAGCGCCGTGTTCGGCACTGAAGCTTTCTTT. Its translation is CASSAVFGTEAFF.

V is TRBV5-6 and J is TRBJ2-7; 7 nucleotides match TRBD1. V shed 4 bases, J shed 0 bases, and the junction held 10 bases outside the gene matches. The CDR3 sequence is 16 residues long. Looked up from germline, CDR1 is SGHDT and CDR2 is YYEEEE. CDR3 nucleotides: TGTGCCAGCAGCCCTAAGGACAGGAGGAGCTCCTACGAGCAGTACTTC. Its translation: CASSPKDRRSSYEQYF.

The rearrangement links TRBV6-1 to TRBJ1-3; D is ambiguous. Germline V gene sequence: CDR1 MNHNS, CDR2 SASEGT. The ends were cut back, 3 bases at V and 4 bases at J, with 7 bases in the middle. This CDR3 region has 13 residues. CDR3 amino acids: CASSEAAGNTIYF. CDR3 DNA sequence: TGTGCCAGCAGTGAGGCGGCCGGAAACACCATATATTTT.

The V and J genes are TRBV18 and TRBJ2-7; no clear D. CDR1 and CDR2 (germline): KGHSH, LQKENI. The CDR3 sequence is 13 residues long. Trimming took off 5 bases at V and 1 base at J, with 9 bases between the two ends. The CDR3 reads CASSSGISYEQYF. The CDR3 DNA follows: TGTGCCAGCTCATCAGGCATATCCTACGAGCAGTACTTC.

The rearrangement links TRBV20-1 to TRBJ2-1; D is undetermined. The V gene's germline CDR1 is DFQATT and CDR2 SNEGSKA (reference sequence). This CDR3 region has 15 residues. Trimming left V 3 bases short and J 0 bases short, with 12 bases between. The CDR3 region has the DNA TGCAGTGCTAGTATCCCAGCGAGCTCCTACAATGAGCAGTTCTTC. Its translation: CSASIPASSYNEQFF.

The chain recombines TRBV5-1 with TRBJ1-1; perhaps TRBD1 as D (5 bases). V lost 0 bases, J lost 0 bases, and 15 bases lay in between. This CDR3 contains 17 residues. Germline CDR1 and CDR2: SGHRS and YFSETQ. The CDR3 loop is CASSLDRSPSVNTEAFF. CDR3 nucleotides: TGCGCCAGCAGCTTGGACAGGTCCCCATCCGTGAACACTGAAGCTTTCTTT.

The V and J genes are TRBV19 and TRBJ1-2; tentatively, D is TRBD1 (6 bases). Trimming stripped 4 bases from V and 7 bases from J, with 16 bases between. Germline-derived CDR1 and CDR2 are LNHDA and SQIVND (reference sequence). The length of the CDR3 is 14 residues. This chain's CDR3 is CASSTLGGTGGYTF. The CDR3 nucleotides read TGTGCCAGTAGTACCTTAGGGGGTACCGGTGGCTACACCTTC.